This TCR beta chain is from a study of blood T cell repertoires in COVID-19 (dated by TCRdb to the early 2020s). Broadly, across the study: Collaborator samples came from the United States, Italy and Spain and covered acute and convalescent phases of COVID-19. The material from the prospective study consisted of cDNA or gDNA derived from T cells, B-cell-depleted T cells, or PBMCs. Subjects who had been exposed to COVID-19, were actively infected with it, or had recovered from it provided the deeply sampled blood TCRbeta repertoires that made up the dataset. The repertoires were released in a freely available public database intended as a resource for research on the immune response to SARS-CoV-2. Samples came from the ongoing ImmuneRACE study (first 160 participants) plus 1,254 subjects from 6 global collaborators. Sample metadata almost always included a de-identified subject ID, COVID-19 status, age in years and sex. Where available, HLA class I and class II types were taken from metadata supplied by the sample provider and were not determined by assay-based typing.

TCRbeta CDR3 regions were amplified from genomic DNA by means of the immunoSEQ Assay, a bias-controlled multiplex PCR. The original methods were these. Nucleated cell counts per sample were estimated from amplification of reference gene primers within the assay. To quantify the absolute abundance of each unique TCRbeta CDR3 rearrangement, sequence reads were collapsed and filtered. For each sample, productive Simpson clonality was calculated by taking the square root of Simpson's diversity index across productive rearrangements. Not all clones reach the TCRdb copy of this immuneACCESS table, which keeps in-frame sequences only. Checked studies attribute under half of the gap to unresolved V genes and leave the rest unexplained. V, J and clone size are those of that table, while D and trimming were read from the DNA. Across this sample there are about 160,000 clones, with 80% to 95% seen only once. Approximately 4.9% of the sample comes from the top ten.

As to this clone: Its antigen remains undetermined. It has no much larger one-base neighbor in the sample; base qualities were not kept.

The full study reports these points: Clinical and demographic metadata were provided uncurated, with the amount varying by source and participant.

At one collaborating source in Seattle, patients were enrolled during active infection and were followed longitudinally through the course of disease. Each collaborating institution followed its own protocols to collect whole blood in K2EDTA tubes. For TCRbeta analysis, collaborators shipped samples as frozen whole blood, isolated PBMCs, or DNA extracted from either of those sample types. Sequenced material: peripheral blood. The receptor was derived from a man aged 30 to 45 with COVID-19, enrolled during active disease.

The DNA sequence reads TGTGCCAGCAGCGCCCAGGGGGTGACAACTAATGAAAAACTGTTTTTT. This sequence encodes CASSAQGVTTNEKLFF. This sequence uses TRBV7-2 and TRBJ1-4, with 7 bases in between that match TRBD1. Trimming takes 5 bases off V and 0 bases off J; junction bases not matched to a gene: 6. Its CDR3 holds 16 amino acids, cysteine through phenylalanine. Only the CDR3 region is kept as DNA, spanning 48 bases read in frame from base 1. The germline V gene sets CDR1 to SGHTA and CDR2 to FQGNSA.